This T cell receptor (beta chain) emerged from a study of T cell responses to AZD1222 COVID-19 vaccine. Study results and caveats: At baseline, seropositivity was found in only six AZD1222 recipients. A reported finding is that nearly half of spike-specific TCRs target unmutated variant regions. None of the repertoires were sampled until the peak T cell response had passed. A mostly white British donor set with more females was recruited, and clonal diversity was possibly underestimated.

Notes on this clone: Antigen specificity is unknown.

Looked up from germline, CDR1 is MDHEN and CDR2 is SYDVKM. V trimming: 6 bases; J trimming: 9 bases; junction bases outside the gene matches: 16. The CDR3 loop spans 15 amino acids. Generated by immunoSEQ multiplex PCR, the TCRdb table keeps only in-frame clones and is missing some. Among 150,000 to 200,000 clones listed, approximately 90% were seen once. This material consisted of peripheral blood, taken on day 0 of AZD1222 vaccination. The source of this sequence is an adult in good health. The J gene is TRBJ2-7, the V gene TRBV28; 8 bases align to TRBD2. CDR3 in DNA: TGTGCCAGCAGGGCCCCCGGGACTAGGATCCTCGGGCAGTACTTC. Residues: CASRAPGTRILGQYF.